The present T cell receptor beta chain was sequenced within a study of blood T cells in healthy people across ages. A second PCR of 7 to 11 cycles used a sample-barcoded 5' primer and a J-beta primer mix. TCRdb recomputed calls from the 5' RACE reads with MiXCR, one row per CDR3 protein. Of about 690,000 distinct CDR3 sequences in the sample, 40% to 45% were seen once. The germline V gene encodes CDR1 SGHTA and CDR2 FQGNSA. V was trimmed by 7 bases and J by 2 bases, leaving 15 bases between them. The CDR3 is 15 residues long. The chain recombines TRBV7-2 with TRBJ2-1; no clear D. The TCR comes from a man of 80 years or more in good health. Sequencing was performed on blood. CDR3 amino acids: CASILDGSTYNEQFF. CDR3 coding DNA: TGTGCCAGCATCCTCGATGGGTCTACCTACAATGAGCAGTTCTTC.